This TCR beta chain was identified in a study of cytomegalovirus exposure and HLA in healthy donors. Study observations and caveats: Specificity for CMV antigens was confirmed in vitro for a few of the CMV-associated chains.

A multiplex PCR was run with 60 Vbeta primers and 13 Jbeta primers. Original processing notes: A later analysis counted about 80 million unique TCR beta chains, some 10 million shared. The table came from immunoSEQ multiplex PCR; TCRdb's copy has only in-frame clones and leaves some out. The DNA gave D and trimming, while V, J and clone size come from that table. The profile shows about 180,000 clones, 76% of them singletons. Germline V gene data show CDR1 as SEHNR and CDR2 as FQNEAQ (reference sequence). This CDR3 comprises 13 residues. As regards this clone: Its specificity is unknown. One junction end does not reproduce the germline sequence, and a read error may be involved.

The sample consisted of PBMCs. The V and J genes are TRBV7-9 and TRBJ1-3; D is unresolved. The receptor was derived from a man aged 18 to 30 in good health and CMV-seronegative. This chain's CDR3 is CASGFFSGNTIYF. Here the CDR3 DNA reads TGTGCCAGCGGCTTCTTCTCTGGAAACACCATATATTTT.